This record covers a single TCR beta chain. The data belong to a study of blood T cell repertoires in COVID-19. Across the whole study: Specimens from acute and convalescent COVID-19 originated in the United States, Italy and Spain. Sources were T cells, B-cell-depleted T cells, or PBMCs; the material itself was cDNA or gDNA.

Seattle patients were enrolled during active infection and followed longitudinally. Germline-derived CDR1 and CDR2 are MDHEN and SYDVKM. Trimming removed 5 bases at V and 1 base at J, with 14 bases between. CDR3 length equals 15 residues. Authors' processing steps: Estimation of nucleated cell counts relied on the amplification of reference gene primers. Profiling relied on immunoSEQ multiplex PCR, and the TCRdb table lists in-frame clones only, not all of them. Clone size and V and J calls were adopted from that table, with D and trimming inferred from the DNA. The sample shows over 70,000 clones, approximately 81% of them seen only once.

Sequenced sample: peripheral blood. V is TRBV28 and J is TRBJ1-2; D not certain. This receptor was identified in a man between 60 and 70 years old with COVID-19, enrolled during active disease. The CDR3 bases are TGTGCCAGCAGTCCCCCGGCGGAACTTAACTATGGCTACACCTTC. Its translation: CASSPPAELNYGYTF.